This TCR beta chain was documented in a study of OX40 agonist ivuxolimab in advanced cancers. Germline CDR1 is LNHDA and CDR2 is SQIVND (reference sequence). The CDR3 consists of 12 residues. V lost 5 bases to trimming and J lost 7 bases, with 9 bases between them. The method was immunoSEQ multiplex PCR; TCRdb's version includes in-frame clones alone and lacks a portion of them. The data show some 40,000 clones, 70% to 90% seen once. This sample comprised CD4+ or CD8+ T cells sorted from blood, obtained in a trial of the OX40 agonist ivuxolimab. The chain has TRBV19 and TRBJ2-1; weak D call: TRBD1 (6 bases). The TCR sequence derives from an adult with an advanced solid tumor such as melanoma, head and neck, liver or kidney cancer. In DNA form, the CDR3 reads TGTGCCAGTAGTTACAGGGTAAATGAGCAGTTCTTC. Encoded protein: CASSYRVNEQFF. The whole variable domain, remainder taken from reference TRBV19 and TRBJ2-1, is DGGITQSPKYLFRKEGQNVTLSCEQNLNHDAMYWYRQDPGQGLRLIYYSQIVNDFQKGDIAEGYSVSREKKESFPLTVTSAQKNPTAFYLCASSYRVNEQFFGPGTRLTVL.